This T cell receptor (beta chain) is from a study of regulatory T cells in long-lasting Graves disease. Regarding the study as a whole: Limited sample numbers may have lowered accuracy.

Regarding time point: newly diagnosed GD, antithyroid drugs for less than 3 months. PBMCs provided the RNA from which the TCR library was made. This clonotype has only a few counts. What it recognizes is unknown. CDR3 regions were amplified by Arm-PCR using iRepertoire HTBI primers to build TCR beta libraries. TCRdb called the multiplex PCR reads again in MiXCR, with one record for every CDR3 protein. The sample lists roughly 500,000 distinct CDR3 sequences, 9.5% to 15% occurring once. These data are also associated with another study on T cells in Graves' hyperthyroidism and ophthalmopathy. Per that paper: The majority of expanded thyroid clonotypes above 0.001 also appeared in blood.

The sequences come from peripheral blood mononuclear cells (PBMCs), collected at new diagnosis, from a patient treated with antithyroid drugs. This clonotype was sampled from a young woman with Graves disease.

CDR3: CAISELRWQGARYEQYF. CDR3 bases: TGTGCCATCAGTGAGCTCAGGTGGCAGGGGGCTAGATACGAGCAGTACTTC. The chain carries TRBV10-3 and TRBJ2-7, with 8 bases matching TRBD1. The CDR3 runs to 17 residues. The germline V gene encodes CDR1 ENHRY and CDR2 SYGVKD. V was clipped by 2 bases and J by 4 bases; unmatched bases: 13.